This T cell receptor beta chain appears in the sequencing data of a study of blood T cell repertoires in COVID-19. Under the authors' procedure: Estimates of nucleated cell counts were drawn from the amplification of reference gene primers. Measured with immunoSEQ multiplex PCR; TCRdb has only the in-frame clones, and not every one. For V, J and clone size, that table is used; D and trimming come from the DNA. This table holds roughly 280,000 clones, around 87% found once. Everyone who took part was about 18 to 90 years old, and they came from about 25 US areas. Donors of Cohort 3 who recovered were those that had two negative PCRs, clearance, or symptom resolution. Trimming shortened V by 5 bases and J by 1 base, and 15 bases separated the two germline ends. The CDR3 runs to 15 residues. Germline V gene sequence: CDR1 LNHDA, CDR2 SQIVND (reference sequence).

The J gene is TRBJ2-7, the V gene TRBV19, with D perhaps matching TRBD1 (6 bases). The sequencing sample was made of PBMCs or T cells enriched from blood (not recorded which). This TCR was recovered from a woman younger than 30 who had recovered from COVID-19. The DNA of the CDR3 is TGTGCCAGTAGTTCTTCAGGGGCTTCTTCCTACGAGCAGTACTTC. This codes for CASSSSGASSYEQYF.